This TCR beta chain appears in the sequencing data of a study of PD-1 blockade in classical Hodgkin lymphoma. Comments on this clone: Its antigen is undetermined.

Sequencing used immunoSEQ multiplex PCR; TCRdb keeps in-frame clones, though not all of them. The sample includes about 8,500 clones, roughly 89% of them seen just once. General study results and limits: A reduction in baseline TCR diversity was reportedly seen in newly diagnosed patients relative to healthy donors.

Germline CDR1 is SGHAT and CDR2 is FQNNGV. V lost 5 bases to trimming and J lost 3 bases; unmatched junction nucleotides: 2. The CDR3 has 14 residues. The time point denotes: cycle 4 day 1 (C4D1), after 6 weeks of nivolumab. Relapse was seen in all patients after autologous stem cell transplantation, and brentuximab vedotin exposure was variable. Reported best responses ranged across complete response, partial response or progressive disease. J is TRBJ2-1 and V is TRBV11-2; 9 positions agree with TRBD1. Sequenced here: peripheral blood mononuclear cells (PBMCs), sampled before the fourth cycle of nivolumab. The origin of this receptor is a human donor with classical Hodgkin lymphoma. In nucleotides, the CDR3 is TGTGCCAGCAGCCGGGACAGGGACTACAATGAGCAGTTCTTC. Translation: CASSRDRDYNEQFF.